A selection of T cell receptor beta chains follows, all from one sample in a study of cytomegalovirus exposure and HLA in healthy donors. Profiling relied on immunoSEQ multiplex PCR, and the TCRdb table lists in-frame clones only, not all of them. Among 85,000 to 110,000 clones listed, under 80% were seen once. Source material: PBMCs. Receptors were obtained from a woman younger than 30 in good health and CMV-seropositive. CDR3s include the opening cysteine and the closing phenylalanine or tryptophan. Each record gives: CDR3 protein, V gene, J gene.

cdr3_aa: CASNPGRGRETQYF; v_call: TRBV5-1; j_call: TRBJ2-5
cdr3_aa: CASSFFSSHYEQYF; v_call: TRBV7-2; j_call: TRBJ2-7
cdr3_aa: CASSPGRDRSTDTQYF; v_call: TRBV9; j_call: TRBJ2-3
cdr3_aa: CASSRLDMSYEQYF; v_call: TRBV7-9; j_call: TRBJ2-7
cdr3_aa: CASSLEGGRAKNIQYF; v_call: TRBV7-2; j_call: TRBJ2-4
cdr3_aa: CASSSGIDGYTF; v_call: TRBV7-2; j_call: TRBJ1-2
cdr3_aa: CATGTGLRQDGYTF; v_call: TRBV19; j_call: TRBJ1-2
cdr3_aa: CASKRNTEAFF; v_call: TRBV19; j_call: TRBJ1-1
cdr3_aa: CASSPPENTEAFF; v_call: TRBV5-1; j_call: TRBJ1-1
cdr3_aa: CASPGGASHEQYF; v_call: TRBV2; j_call: TRBJ2-7
cdr3_aa: CASSHRIQGIPSTDTQYF; v_call: TRBV7-9; j_call: TRBJ2-3
cdr3_aa: CASSEWTSSTGEQFF; v_call: TRBV25-1; j_call: TRBJ2-1
cdr3_aa: CASSEGRTQNTEAFF; v_call: TRBV25-1; j_call: TRBJ1-1
cdr3_aa: CASSLGRQGQAPYEQYF; v_call: TRBV7-8; j_call: TRBJ2-7
cdr3_aa: CASSRDREAEQYF; v_call: TRBV6-5; j_call: TRBJ2-7
cdr3_aa: CASSLRRGIGNMNTEAFF; v_call: TRBV18; j_call: TRBJ1-1
cdr3_aa: CASSWTVSNTEAFF; v_call: TRBV21-1; j_call: TRBJ1-1
cdr3_aa: CAWSTGLEQYF; v_call: TRBV30; j_call: TRBJ2-7
cdr3_aa: CASSENGYEQFF; v_call: TRBV6-1; j_call: TRBJ2-1
cdr3_aa: CASSVEQGNSPLHF; v_call: TRBV9; j_call: TRBJ1-6
cdr3_aa: CASTSGGSYEQYF; v_call: TRBV6-1; j_call: TRBJ2-7
cdr3_aa: CASNYYRGPGELFF; v_call: TRBV28; j_call: TRBJ2-2
cdr3_aa: CASSLDPNQPQHF; v_call: TRBV13; j_call: TRBJ1-5
cdr3_aa: CASSYFPGGDEQYF; v_call: TRBV6-5; j_call: TRBJ2-7
cdr3_aa: CATSSGGGNQPQHF; v_call: TRBV15; j_call: TRBJ1-5
cdr3_aa: CAIQGADYGYTF; v_call: TRBV10-3; j_call: TRBJ1-2
cdr3_aa: CASSHQRAARGYNEQFF; v_call: TRBV14; j_call: TRBJ2-1
cdr3_aa: CASSGRGHDEAFF; v_call: TRBV19; j_call: TRBJ1-1
cdr3_aa: CASSTRQLTNEKLFF; v_call: TRBV6-5; j_call: TRBJ1-4
cdr3_aa: CASSLSAGDNSFEQYF; v_call: TRBV27; j_call: TRBJ2-7
cdr3_aa: CATTGQVDSGNTIYF; v_call: TRBV6-5; j_call: TRBJ1-3
cdr3_aa: CASSFGTGTAGNTIYF; v_call: TRBV5-1; j_call: TRBJ1-3
cdr3_aa: CASSDGGSGSPLHF; v_call: TRBV6-4; j_call: TRBJ1-6
cdr3_aa: CASSLTPNSNQPQHF; v_call: TRBV5-8; j_call: TRBJ1-5
cdr3_aa: CASSLYQGSEAFF; v_call: TRBV27; j_call: TRBJ1-1
cdr3_aa: CASSRLAGGSLYNEQFF; v_call: TRBV7-3; j_call: TRBJ2-1
cdr3_aa: CASSYSIAGYEQYF; v_call: TRBV6-6; j_call: TRBJ2-7